A selection of T cell receptor beta chains follows, all from one sample in a study of cytomegalovirus exposure and HLA in healthy donors. The protocol was immunoSEQ multiplex PCR, while the TCRdb copy is restricted to in-frame clones and leaves out a portion. The table includes around 170,000 clones, over 80% detected once. Source material: PBMCs. Receptors originate from a woman between 18 and 29 years old in good health and CMV-seronegative. Both conserved end residues are part of each CDR3. Size is omitted from some rows. Given values are once, few, many or a class for expanded clones.

clone size,V gene,CDR3 protein
NA,TRBV11-2,CACEGRPNQPQHF
once,TRBV20-1,CSVSGRYEQYF
NA,TRBV18,CASSPRENTGELFF
NA,TRBV15,CATSRERQITNYGYTF
NA,TRBV11-2,CASRVDRNNYDYTF
NA,TRBV19,CASNQGVQPQHF
NA,TRBV30,CAWSGRGTGNLYEQYF
NA,TRBV6-1,CASIIGGVETQYF
NA,TRBV19,CATTSTGLSGNTIYF
NA,TRBV6-1,CASSGGTTNEKLFF
NA,TRBV5-3,CARSLRSTGENYGYTF
NA,TRBV7-9,CAIGGHSTFSNTGELFF
NA,TRBV30,CAWSARWGHPGGYTF
NA,TRBV7-7,CASSLEEGVPDTQYF